This entry lists 16 T cell receptor beta chains sequenced from one sample in a study of blood T cell repertoires in COVID-19. Assay used: immunoSEQ multiplex PCR; TCRdb lists only in-frame clones, some missing. The sample carries 290,000 or so clones, 65% to 90% recorded once. Material for sequencing was peripheral blood. The receptors stem from a man aged 45-65 years with active or convalescent COVID-19.

Here the CDR3 DNA reads TGTGCCAGCAGCTCTAGGACTAGCGGTAGGACCGGGGAGCTGTTTTTT. Protein product: CASSSRTSGRTGELFF. The rearrangement uses TRBV6-2 or TRBV6-3 and TRBJ2-2; 10 bases are shared with TRBD2. The CDR3 loop spans 16 amino acids. V was pared by 6 bases and J by 5 bases, with 9 bases of the junction left unmatched. Germline-derived CDR1 and CDR2 are MNHEY and SVGEGT.

CDR3 DNA: TGTGCCAGCAATAAGATGACAGGGGTCAATCAGCCCCAGCATTTT. Residues: CASNKMTGVNQPQHF. The chain uses TRBV28 and TRBJ1-5; 8 bases line up with TRBD1. Trimming took 7 bases from V and 3 from J; bases not matched to a gene: 8. Germline V CDR1 and CDR2: MDHEN, SYDVKM. This CDR3 comprises 15 residues.

This clone was seen a handful of times. The chain couples TRBV2 to TRBJ1-2; D remains ambiguous. The length of the CDR3 is 13 residues. Trimming pared 3 bases from V and 6 bases from J, leaving 11 bases between. Germline V gene data show CDR1 as SNHLY and CDR2 as FYNNEI. Written as DNA, the CDR3 is TGTGCCAGCAGTGAGGAGGGAGCGGATGGCTACACCTTC. Residues: CASSEEGADGYTF. Full variable domain (outside the CDR3, taken from reference TRBV2 and TRBJ1-2): EPEVTQTPSHQVTQMGQEVILRCVPISNHLYFYWYRQILGQKVEFLVSFYNNEISEKSEIFDDQFSVERPDGSNFTLKIRSTKLEDSAMYFCASSEEGADGYTFGSGTRLTVV.

The chain carries TRBV7-2 and TRBJ2-7; D might be TRBD1 (7 bases). Germline values: CDR1 SGHTA, CDR2 FQGNSA. This CDR3 region has 14 residues. V dropped 4 bases and J dropped 5 bases, with 15 bases sitting between them. CDR3 coding DNA: TGTGCCAGCAGCTCAGGCTTCAGGGGGGACGAGCAGTACTTC. This gives the protein CASSSGFRGDEQYF.

The chain uses TRBV7-2 and TRBJ2-7; 11 nucleotides agree with TRBD2. The trim removed 2 bases at V and 4 bases at J, leaving 7 bases unmatched. The CDR3 runs 16 residues. In germline, CDR1 is SGHTA, CDR2 FQGNSA. The DNA of the CDR3 is TGTGCCAGCAGCTTACAGGGGGGACTAGCGGATTACGAGCAGTACTTC. Its translation: CASSLQGGLADYEQYF.

The rearrangement joins TRBV5-4 to TRBJ1-6; 8 bases fit TRBD1. This CDR3 spans 14 amino acids. Germline CDR1 reads SGHNT; CDR2 reads YYREEE (reference sequence). V trimming: 0 bases; J trimming: 7 bases; junction bases outside the gene matches: 0. CDR3 DNA: TGTGCCAGCAGCTTGGGACAGGGGAATTCACCCCTCCACTTT. This encodes CASSLGQGNSPLHF. Combining the CDR3 with reference TRBV5-4 and TRBJ1-6 gives the whole variable domain ETGVTQSPTHLIKTRGQQVTLRCSSQSGHNTVSWYQQALGQGPQFIFQYYREEENGRGNFPPRFSGLQFPNYSSELNVNALELDDSALYLCASSLGQGNSPLHFGNGTRLTVT.

This clone was counted only a few times. The chain recombines TRBV27 with TRBJ1-6; no reliable D call. The V end was cut by 3 bases, the J end by 2 bases, with 14 bases between. The CDR3 consists of 17 residues. CDR1 is MNHEY, CDR2 SMNVEV, per germline (reference sequence). As DNA, the CDR3 is TGTGCCAGCAGTTTTTCCGGAGTTAATGCCTATAATTCACCCCTCCACTTT. It is translated as CASSFSGVNAYNSPLHF.

This chain connects TRBV7-9 to TRBJ2-1, with D perhaps TRBD2 (6 bases). This CDR3 has 13 residues. The germline V gene has CDR1 SEHNR and CDR2 FQNEAQ (reference sequence). With 5 bases removed from V and 7 bases from J, the gap between germline ends came to 12 bases. CDR3 amino acids: CASSPSRGNEQFF. The CDR3 region has the DNA TGTGCCAGCAGCCCCAGCCGGGGGAATGAGCAGTTCTTC.

This clone was seen more than once but under ten times. The CDR3 here is CASSLDGIAGLFF. The CDR3 DNA is TGTGCCAGCAGCTTGGATGGGATTGCGGGACTGTTTTTT. The J gene is TRBJ1-4, the V gene TRBV5-4; D gene uncertain. Germline CDR1 is SGHNT and CDR2 is YYREEE (reference sequence). The CDR3 sequence is 13 residues long. The V gene lost 0 bases and the J gene lost 13 bases, with 13 bases spanning the gap.

The rearrangement uses TRBV7-3 and TRBJ2-3, with TRBD1 matching over 7 bases. With V trimmed by 5 bases and J by 3 bases, 8 bases remained unmatched. Germline assignment: CDR1 SGHTA and CDR2 FQGTGA. This CDR3 is built from 15 residues. The CDR3 protein is CASSLGGGLTDTQYF. DNA for the CDR3: TGTGCCAGCAGCCTAGGGGGCGGACTGACAGATACGCAGTATTTT.

V is TRBV29-1 and J is TRBJ2-2; 13 nucleotides line up with TRBD2. The V segment lost 3 bases and the J segment 6 bases; nucleotides outside the gene matches: 10. This CDR3 region has 17 residues. The germline gives CDR1 SQVTM, CDR2 ANQGSEA. Written as DNA, the CDR3 is TGCAGCGTTGAGATACCGGGACTAGCGGGAAGGTCCGGGGAGCTGTTTTTT. Its protein product is CSVEIPGLAGRSGELFF.

This sequence joins TRBV7-3 and TRBJ2-5, with a weak D call TRBD2 (5 bases). V dropped 7 bases and J dropped 7 bases, with 13 bases sitting between them. CDR1 SGHTA and CDR2 FQGTGA come from the germline V gene. The CDR3 is 12 amino acids. CDR3 DNA: TGTGCCAGCACCTTGGAGGATGGGACCCAGTACTTC. Translating it yields CASTLEDGTQYF.

This clone was detected only a few times. The chain is built from TRBV4-2 and TRBJ2-6, with unresolved D. Germline values: CDR1 LGHNA, CDR2 YNFKEQ. This CDR3 has 15 amino acids. Trimming took off 0 bases at V and 0 bases at J, with 3 bases between the two ends. This CDR3 reads CASSQDSSGANVLTF. The CDR3 DNA is TGTGCCAGCAGCCAAGATAGCTCTGGGGCCAACGTCCTGACTTTC.

The sample holds a few counts of this clone. The chain combines TRBV3-1 (or the pseudogene TRBV3-2) with TRBJ1-2; D ambiguous. V was clipped by 3 bases and J by 14 bases, with 13 bases between them. Germline V gives CDR1 LGHDT, CDR2 YNNKEL (reference sequence). CDR3 length equals 11 residues. Written as DNA, the CDR3 is TGTGCCAGCAGCCAGGGTTCGACTAGGACCTTC. It is translated as CASSQGSTRTF.

This chain connects TRBV4-1 to TRBJ2-7; TRBD1 is a possible D gene (5 bases). The germline V gene encodes CDR1 MGHRA and CDR2 YSYEKL. V lost 5 bases to trimming and J lost 4 bases, with 12 bases between them. The CDR3 has 13 residues. The CDR3 sequence is CASSSSTVYEQYF. CDR3 DNA sequence: TGCGCCAGCAGCTCCTCGACAGTATACGAGCAGTACTTC.

This chain joins TRBV5-1 and TRBJ2-7; TRBD2 matches 7 bases. The V segment lost 4 bases and the J segment 3 bases; nucleotides outside the gene matches: 16. The CDR3 contains 17 residues. Per the germline V gene, CDR1 is SGHRS and CDR2 is YFSETQ. CDR3 DNA: TGCGCCAGCAGCCCGCCCCCCCGGGAGGCCTTCTTCTACGAGCAGTACTTC. It translates to CASSPPPREAFFYEQYF. Full variable domain (remainder filled in from reference TRBV5-1 and TRBJ2-7): KAGVTQTPRYLIKTRGQQVTLSCSPISGHRSVSWYQQTPGQGLQFLFEYFSETQRNKGNFPGRFSGRQFSNSRSEMNVSTLELGDSALYLCASSPPPREAFFYEQYFGPGTRLTVT.